What follows is one T cell receptor beta chain and its context. The germline CDR1 and CDR2 sequences are SNHLY and FYNNEI. This CDR3 is 14 amino acids long. V dropped 6 bases and J dropped 3 bases, with 15 bases sitting between them. The TCRbeta library was prepared with unique molecular identifiers. One entry per CDR3 protein, called by TCRdb with MiXCR from the PCR reads. The sample lists a few hundred thousand distinct CDR3 sequences; around 25% were seen once. This record comes from a study of T-cell reconstitution after alpha-beta-depleted transplantation in children. V gene TRBV2 combines with J gene TRBJ2-7, with a possible D match to TRBD1 (6 bases). The TCR comes from a female patient aged 2-10 years who had a stem cell transplant for congenital amegakaryocytic thrombocytopenia, so the T cells may come from the graft donor. The input for sequencing was PBMCs, mostly from graft donor cells, taken 360 days after TCRalphabeta/CD19-depleted stem cell transplant. The CDR3 nucleotides read TGTGCCAGCAGCGTTAGAAAGGGGGACTACGAGCAGTACTTC. Amino acids: CASSVRKGDYEQYF.